The entry below describes one T cell receptor (beta chain). Trimming removed 2 bases at V and 10 bases at J, with 10 bases between. The CDR3 covers 13 residues. Germline values: CDR1 SGDLS, CDR2 YYNGEE. This entry belongs to a study of glioma-infiltrating T cells after dendritic cell vaccination. Sequencing used immunoSEQ multiplex PCR; TCRdb keeps in-frame clones, though not all of them. Found here are around 3,100 clones, about 75% of them singletons; the top ten hold about 4.1%. This TCR came from a human donor with glioblastoma. J is TRBJ1-6 and V is TRBV9; TRBD1 is a possible D gene (6 bases). Sample: tumor tissue, taken before dendritic cell vaccination. The DNA for the CDR3 is TGTGCCAGCAGCGTGGACAGTAGATCACCCCTCCACTTT. This translates into CASSVDSRSPLHF.